These 20 T cell receptor beta chains share one sample of origin, sequenced in a study of control samples from healthy donors and cancer patients. TCRdb's table, derived via immunoSEQ multiplex PCR, lists solely in-frame clones and lacks some. Its table lists around 190,000 clones. Source material: blood. The receptors originated from a woman aged 25 to 39 in good health.

The chain combines TRBV4-2 with TRBJ2-7; TRBD1 might be the D (5 bases). Trimming removed 0 bases at V and 4 bases at J, with 10 bases between. The CDR3 contains 14 residues. The V gene's germline CDR1 is LGHNA and CDR2 YNFKEQ. This chain's CDR3 is CASSQDLQGYEQYF. In DNA form, the CDR3 reads TGTGCCAGCAGCCAAGATCTCCAGGGTTACGAGCAGTACTTC.

The chain carries TRBV7-9 and TRBJ2-2, with D maybe TRBD1 (5 bases). This CDR3 has 14 residues. The V gene lost 3 bases and the J gene lost 3 bases, with 8 bases spanning the gap. CDR1 and CDR2 (germline): SEHNR, FQNEAQ (reference sequence). CDR3 region: CASSLDTYTGELFF. The CDR3 DNA sequence: TGTGCCAGCAGCTTGGACACGTACACCGGGGAGCTGTTTTTT. The entire variable domain, with the rest obtained from reference TRBV7-9 and TRBJ2-2, is as follows: DTGVSQNPRHKITKRGQNVTFRCDPISEHNRLYWYRQTLGQGPEFLTYFQNEAQLEKSRLLSDRFSAERPKGSFSTLEIQRTEQGDSAMYLCASSLDTYTGELFFGEGSRLTVL.

The CDR3 DNA reads TGTGCCAGCAGTTACGGGTGGGACCATAGCAATCAGCCCCAGCATTTT. As protein: CASSYGWDHSNQPQHF. The chain uses TRBV6-2 or TRBV6-3 and TRBJ1-5; TRBD1 is a possible D gene (5 bases). Trimming pared 2 bases from V and 0 bases from J, leaving 11 bases between. Germline-derived CDR1 and CDR2 are MNHEY and SVGEGT. This CDR3 has 16 amino acids.

The DNA for the CDR3 is TGTGCCAGCAGCTTGGGTATGGGCCCAAGGAGCAATCAGCCCCAGCATTTT. Protein sequence: CASSLGMGPRSNQPQHF. The chain links TRBV11-2 to TRBJ1-5; D call uncertain. Germline lookup yields CDR1 SGHAT and CDR2 FQNNGV. V gave up 3 bases and J gave up 1 base, with 16 bases separating them. This CDR3 spans 17 amino acids.

The CDR3 sequence: CATSRGGGAAKTQYF. CDR3 nucleotides: TGTGCCACCAGCAGAGGAGGGGGGGCTGCGAAGACGCAGTATTTT. The J gene is TRBJ2-3, the V gene TRBV15, with a weak D call TRBD2 (7 bases). Trimming took 1 base from V and 9 from J, leaving 17 bases between them. The germline gives CDR1 LNHNV, CDR2 YYDKDF (reference sequence). This CDR3 spans 15 amino acids.

The V call is TRBV7-6, the J call TRBJ1-3; 9 bases line up with TRBD1. The germline CDR1 and CDR2 sequences are SGHVS and FNYEAQ. Trimming cost V 3 bases and J 0 bases; bases outside gene matches: 9. This CDR3 is built from 18 residues. CDR3: CASSLRPGQGSSGNTIYF. The CDR3 nucleotides are TGTGCCAGCAGCTTGCGTCCGGGACAGGGCTCCTCTGGAAACACCATATATTTT.

The chain carries TRBV6-5 and TRBJ2-1; 8 bases align to TRBD2. Per germline, CDR1 MNHEY and CDR2 SVGAGI. The CDR3 sequence is 12 residues long. J gave up 10 bases and V 7 bases, and 6 bases lay outside the gene matches. This chain's CDR3 is CASITGGAEQFF. As DNA, the CDR3 is TGTGCCAGCATCACCGGGGGGGCAGAGCAGTTCTTC.

The chain has TRBV4-2 and TRBJ1-2; D not resolved. V lost 0 bases, J lost 11 bases, and 7 bases lay in between. Per germline, CDR1 LGHNA and CDR2 YNFKEQ. The CDR3 consists of 11 residues. The CDR3 here is CASSQEEGYTF. The CDR3 DNA reads TGTGCCAGCAGCCAAGAAGAAGGGTACACCTTC.

The V call is TRBV9, the J call TRBJ1-2, with D perhaps TRBD1 (5 bases). From germline, CDR1 is SGDLS and CDR2 YYNGEE. This CDR3 spans 14 amino acids. V lost 3 bases, J lost 4 bases, and 13 bases lay in between. Written as DNA, the CDR3 is TGTGCCAGCAGCGCGGCAGGGAACCCCTATGGCTACACCTTC. It translates to CASSAAGNPYGYTF. The entire variable domain, with the rest obtained from reference TRBV9 and TRBJ1-2, is as follows: DSGVTQTPKHLITATGQRVTLRCSPRSGDLSVYWYQQSLDQGLQFLIQYYNGEERAKGNILERFSAQQFPDLHSELNLSSLELGDSALYFCASSAAGNPYGYTFGSGTRLTVV.

CDR3 sequence reads: CASSLPFRVRGRNTEAFF. CDR3 bases: TGTGCCAGCAGTTTACCGTTTCGGGTCCGGGGGAGGAACACTGAAGCTTTCTTT. The V call is TRBV28, the J call TRBJ1-1, with a possible D match to TRBD1 (5 bases). Germline CDR1 is MDHEN and CDR2 is SYDVKM. Trimming removed 2 bases from V and 1 base from J, with 20 bases in between. The CDR3 spans 18 residues.

The DNA for the CDR3 is TGCAGCGTGAGGGTTAATGCGGCTCGGAGCAATGAGCAGTTCTTC. It translates to CSVRVNAARSNEQFF. This chain joins TRBV29-1 and TRBJ2-1; D perhaps matches TRBD2 (5 bases). Germline V CDR1 and CDR2: SQVTM, ANQGSEA. Between the trimmed V and J ends, which lost 6 bases and 6 bases, there was a span of 21 bases. The CDR3 consists of 15 residues.

V usage is TRBV5-5 and J usage is TRBJ2-3; D is perhaps TRBD2 (7 bases). CDR3 length: 15 amino acids. The V gene lost 5 bases and the J gene lost 0 bases, with 13 bases spanning the gap. Per germline, CDR1 SGHKS and CDR2 YYEKEE (reference sequence). The CDR3 protein is CASSWRGPSTDTQYF. The CDR3 DNA reads TGTGCCAGCAGTTGGCGGGGGCCAAGCACAGATACGCAGTATTTT.

J is TRBJ2-7 and V is TRBV28, with a tentative D call TRBD1 (5 bases). Trimming took off 6 bases at V and 2 bases at J, with 14 bases between the two ends. Germline CDR1 and CDR2: MDHEN and SYDVKM. The CDR3 spans 14 residues. The CDR3 bases are TGTGCCAGCAGGCCCAGGGCCCCAACCTACGAGCAGTACTTC. Encoded protein: CASRPRAPTYEQYF.

The chain joins TRBV24-1 to TRBJ1-2, with 7 bases matching TRBD1. V lost 5 bases, J lost 8 bases, and 7 bases stayed unmatched. Germline loops: CDR1 KGHDR, CDR2 SFDVKD. The CDR3 contains 13 residues. The CDR3 region is CATSGQGFDGYTF. CDR3 nucleotide sequence: TGTGCCACCAGTGGACAGGGTTTTGACGGCTACACCTTC.

The genes are TRBV27 and TRBJ2-6, with 14 bases matching TRBD2. CDR3 length equals 18 residues. Germline CDR1 is MNHEY and CDR2 is SMNVEV (reference sequence). V dropped 3 bases and J dropped 0; count of bases not matched to a gene: 1. The CDR3 spells CASSFGLAGGSGANVLTF. CDR3 in DNA: TGTGCCAGCAGTTTCGGACTAGCGGGGGGCTCTGGGGCCAACGTCCTGACTTTC.

This sequence joins TRBV12-3 or TRBV12-4 and TRBJ2-1, with TRBD2 matching over 8 bases. J was trimmed by 7 bases and V by 6 bases; bases with no gene match: 5. This CDR3 has 13 residues. Here the CDR3 DNA reads TGTGCCAGCAGCCCGGGACTAGTAAATGAGCAGTTCTTC. It yields the protein CASSPGLVNEQFF.

This chain uses TRBV30 with TRBJ2-3; 10 positions match TRBD2. Per the germline V gene, CDR1 is GTSNPN and CDR2 is SVGIG (reference sequence). The CDR3 has 13 residues. Trimming removed 8 bases from V and 1 base from J; junction bases left unmatched: 3. For the CDR3, the DNA is TGTGCCGGAGCGGGGGGGCGCACAGATACGCAGTATTTT. Protein product: CAGAGGRTDTQYF.

The chain employs TRBV5-1 and TRBJ2-1; D remains ambiguous. The germline V gene has CDR1 SGHRS and CDR2 YFSETQ. This CDR3 contains 14 residues. The germline V and J ends were trimmed by 0 bases and 9 bases, with 13 bases remaining between them. The DNA of the CDR3 is TGCGCCAGCAGCTTGGAGAGTGGTGCCGGTGAGCAGTTCTTC. This sequence encodes CASSLESGAGEQFF. Complete variable domain (other parts from reference TRBV5-1 and TRBJ2-1): KAGVTQTPRYLIKTRGQQVTLSCSPISGHRSVSWYQQTPGQGLQFLFEYFSETQRNKGNFPGRFSGRQFSNSRSEMNVSTLELGDSALYLCASSLESGAGEQFFGPGTRLTVL.

The chain carries TRBV3-1 (or the pseudogene TRBV3-2) and TRBJ2-1, with TRBD2 matching 10 bases. This CDR3 has 20 amino acids. Looked up from germline, CDR1 is LGHDT and CDR2 is YNNKEL (reference sequence). V lost 0 bases, J lost 6 bases, and 17 bases stayed unmatched. This CDR3 is CASSQERTLAGDPLINEQFF. The CDR3 nucleotides are TGTGCCAGCAGCCAAGAAAGGACTCTAGCGGGGGACCCCCTTATCAATGAGCAGTTCTTC.

The chain combines TRBV7-6 with TRBJ1-3; 11 bases line up with TRBD1. Germline loops: CDR1 SGHVS, CDR2 FNYEAQ. The V gene end was trimmed by 5 bases and the J gene end by 4 bases; junction bases not matched to a gene: 7. The CDR3 is 16 amino acids. CDR3 DNA sequence: TGTGCCAGCAGCCTCGGACAGGGGGCGTCGGGAAACACCATATATTTT. Amino acid sequence: CASSLGQGASGNTIYF.